This TCR beta chain emerged from a study of CD8+CD57+ T cells in acquired aplastic anemia. Study observations and caveats: Overlap between patients and controls comprised roughly 28 CD8+ CDR3 sequences.

This clonotype was observed a few times. Its specificity is unknown. The germline V gene has CDR1 SNHLY and CDR2 FYNNEI. The V end lost 1 base, the J end lost 5 bases, and 8 bases lay between the germline ends. The CDR3 contains 13 residues. According to the study, genomic DNA was the template for TCR beta VDJ and CDR3 profiling. TCRdb recomputed calls from the reads with MiXCR, one row per CDR3 protein. This sample has 400,000 to 450,000 distinct CDR3 sequences, with 65% to 80% found just once. The chain recombines TRBV2 with TRBJ1-2; D unresolved. Sequenced sample: sorted CD4+, CD8+, or CD8+CD57+ T cells (not recorded which) from PBMCs. This clonotype originated in a human donor in good health, serving as a control. The CDR3 loop reads CASSEDRGYGYTF. The CDR3 region has the DNA TGTGCCAGCAGTGAAGACAGAGGATATGGCTACACCTTC.